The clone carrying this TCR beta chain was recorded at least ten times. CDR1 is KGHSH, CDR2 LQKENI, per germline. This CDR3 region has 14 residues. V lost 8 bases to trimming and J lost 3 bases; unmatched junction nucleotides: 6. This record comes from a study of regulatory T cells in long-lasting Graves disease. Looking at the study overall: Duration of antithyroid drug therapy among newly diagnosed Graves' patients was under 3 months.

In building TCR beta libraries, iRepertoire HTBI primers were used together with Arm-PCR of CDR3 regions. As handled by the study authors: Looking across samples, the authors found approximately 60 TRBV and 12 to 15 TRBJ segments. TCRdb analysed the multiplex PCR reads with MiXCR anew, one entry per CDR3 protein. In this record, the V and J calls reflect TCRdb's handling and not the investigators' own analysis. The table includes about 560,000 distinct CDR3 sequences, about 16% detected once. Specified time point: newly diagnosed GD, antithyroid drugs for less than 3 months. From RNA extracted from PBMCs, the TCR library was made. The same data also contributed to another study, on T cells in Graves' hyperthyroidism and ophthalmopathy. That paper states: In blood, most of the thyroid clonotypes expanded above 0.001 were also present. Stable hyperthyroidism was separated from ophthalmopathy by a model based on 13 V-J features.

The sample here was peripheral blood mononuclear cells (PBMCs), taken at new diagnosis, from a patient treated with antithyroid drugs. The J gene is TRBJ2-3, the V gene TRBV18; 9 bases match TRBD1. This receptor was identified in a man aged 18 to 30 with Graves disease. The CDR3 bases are TGTGCCAGCACAGGGGGCTCGAGGACAGATACGCAGTATTTT. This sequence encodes CASTGGSRTDTQYF.